The 7 T cell receptor beta chains presented below share a single source sample, sequenced in a study of CD8 T cells in ankylosing spondylitis (dated by TCRdb to the late 2010s). Libraries came from 5' RACE. The sequencer listed for this sample is Illumina HiSeq 2500. Using fastp at Q25 and MiXCR, TCRdb reprocessed the public reads and kept productive beta chains. Every CDR3 protein is listed once, alongside the most common genes and DNA of its rows. The sample data list approximately 350,000 distinct CDR3 sequences, and roughly 20% of these were observed just once. Approximately 14% of the sample is held by the ten biggest clonotypes. What was sequenced was blood, either unsorted or a sorted T cell fraction (not recorded which). These receptors were obtained from a male donor with ankylosing spondylitis or in good health (not recorded which).

CDR3 sequence: CASSKPGRGYEQYF. The DNA for the CDR3 is TGTGCCAGCAGCAAACCGGGGCGGGGCTACGAGCAGTACTTC. The V call is TRBV12-3 or TRBV12-4, the J call TRBJ2-7; D is possibly TRBD2 (6 bases). V gave up 6 bases and J gave up 3 bases, with 15 bases separating them. This CDR3 is 14 amino acids long.

This clonotype was seen a few times. The chain combines TRBV12-3 or TRBV12-4 with TRBJ2-2; D might be TRBD1 (5 bases). The CDR3 spans 15 residues. V was cut by 8 bases and J by 5 bases, with 18 bases left in between. The CDR3 coding sequence is TGTGCCAGCGCCGACGTCAGGGTTGAGACCGGGGAGCTGTTTTTT. As protein: CASADVRVETGELFF.

The chain uses TRBV12-3 or TRBV12-4 and TRBJ2-1; the match to TRBD2 covers 8 bases. The CDR3 totals 14 residues. The V segment lost 3 bases and the J segment 9 bases; nucleotides outside the gene matches: 7. CDR3 loop: CASSFPGGAIEQFF. The CDR3, as DNA: TGTGCCAGCAGTTTCCCCGGGGGGGCCATTGAGCAGTTCTTC.

This clonotype has a handful of counts. V gene TRBV3-1 combines with J gene TRBJ2-6, with TRBD2 as a possible D gene (6 bases). Trimming removed 1 base at V and 4 bases at J, with 14 bases between. CDR3 length: 17 amino acids. Germline V gene lookup returns CDR1 LGHDT and CDR2 YNNKEL (reference sequence). The CDR3 sequence: CASSQGPAGTGANVLTF. In DNA, the CDR3 is TGTGCCAGCAGCCAAGGGCCTGCGGGGACCGGGGCCAACGTCCTGACTTTC.

V and J are TRBV15 and TRBJ2-3; 8 nucleotides align to TRBD2. There are 18 residues in the CDR3. The V segment lost 1 base and the J segment 1 base; nucleotides outside the gene matches: 10. In germline, CDR1 is LNHNV, CDR2 YYDKDF (reference sequence). The CDR3 sequence: CATSRGYVRRGGTDTQYF. The CDR3 nucleotides are TGTGCCACCAGCAGAGGTTACGTGAGGCGGGGGGGCACAGATACGCAGTATTTT.

The chain couples TRBV28 to TRBJ1-5; D not certain. This CDR3 contains 12 residues. V was shortened by 3 bases and J by 6 bases, with 6 bases between the two germline ends. Germline CDR1 is MDHEN and CDR2 is SYDVKM. CDR3 loop: CASSFVGQPQHF. CDR3 bases: TGTGCCAGCAGTTTCGTGGGTCAGCCCCAGCATTTT.

V gene TRBV5-1 combines with J gene TRBJ2-5; 7 bases line up with TRBD2. Germline trimming cut 0 bases from V and 2 bases from J; bases unmatched to any gene: 4. Germline-derived CDR1 and CDR2 are SGHRS and YFSETQ. This CDR3 has 15 residues. The CDR3, as DNA: TGCGCCAGCAGCTTGGGGGACTACTTACAAGAGACCCAGTACTTC. Its protein product is CASSLGDYLQETQYF. Full variable domain (remainder filled in from reference TRBV5-1 and TRBJ2-5): KAGVTQTPRYLIKTRGQQVTLSCSPISGHRSVSWYQQTPGQGLQFLFEYFSETQRNKGNFPGRFSGRQFSNSRSEMNVSTLELGDSALYLCASSLGDYLQETQYFGPGTRLLVL.